This TCR beta chain emerged from a study of T cell responses to AZD1222 COVID-19 vaccine. Turning to the study itself: Analyses pooled second doses at about 4 or about 12 weeks. Study-level points and caveats: Without day 14 samples, only post-peak T cell repertoires were studied.

V dropped 4 bases and J dropped 4 bases, with 11 bases sitting between them. The CDR3 loop spans 13 amino acids. Germline V CDR1 and CDR2: SGDLS, YYNGEE. Method: immunoSEQ multiplex PCR; TCRdb's copy keeps in-frame clones and lacks some. The table shows roughly 180,000 clones, with 90% occurring only once. With respect to this clone: What it recognizes is unknown. This specimen includes other DNA sequences encoding the same CDR3.

The V call is TRBV9, the J call TRBJ2-5; D might be TRBD1 (5 bases). The sequencing here drew on peripheral blood, taken on day 0 of AZD1222 vaccination. The TCR sequence derives from an adult in good health. CDR3 loop: CASSPGPRETQYF. The DNA for the CDR3 is TGTGCCAGCAGCCCAGGGCCCCGAGAGACCCAGTACTTC.